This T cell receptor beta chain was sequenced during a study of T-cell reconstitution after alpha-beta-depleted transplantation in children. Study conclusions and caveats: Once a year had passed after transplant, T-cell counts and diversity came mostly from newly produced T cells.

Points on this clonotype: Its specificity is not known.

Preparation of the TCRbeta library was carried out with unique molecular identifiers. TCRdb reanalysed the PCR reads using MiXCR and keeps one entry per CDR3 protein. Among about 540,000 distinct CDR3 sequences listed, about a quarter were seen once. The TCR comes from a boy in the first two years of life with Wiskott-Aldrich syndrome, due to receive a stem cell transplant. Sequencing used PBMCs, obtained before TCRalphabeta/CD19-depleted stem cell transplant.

DNA for the CDR3: TGCGCCAGCAGTGTCCTAGCGGGAGCCTCCAATGAGCAGTTCTTC. Translating it yields CASSVLAGASNEQFF. The rearrangement joins TRBV10-2 to TRBJ2-1, with TRBD2 matching 10 bases. With 4 bases clipped from V and 6 bases from J, the junction kept 6 bases outside the gene matches. The CDR3 is 15 residues long. Per the germline V gene, CDR1 is WSHSY and CDR2 is SAAADI.